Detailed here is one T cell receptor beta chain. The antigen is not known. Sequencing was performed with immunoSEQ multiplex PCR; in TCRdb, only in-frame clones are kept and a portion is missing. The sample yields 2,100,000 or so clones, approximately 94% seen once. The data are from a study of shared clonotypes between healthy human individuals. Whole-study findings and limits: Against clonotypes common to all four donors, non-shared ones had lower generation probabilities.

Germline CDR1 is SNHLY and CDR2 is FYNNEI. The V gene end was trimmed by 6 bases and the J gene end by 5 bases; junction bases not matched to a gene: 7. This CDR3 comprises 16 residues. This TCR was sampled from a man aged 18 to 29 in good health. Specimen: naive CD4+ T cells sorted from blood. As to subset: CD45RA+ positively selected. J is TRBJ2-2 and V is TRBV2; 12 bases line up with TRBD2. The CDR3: CASSPSGGAGTGELFF. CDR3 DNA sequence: TGTGCCAGCAGCCCTAGCGGGGGGGCCGGGACCGGGGAGCTGTTTTTT.